This entry concerns a single TCR beta chain. Its antigen is as yet unknown. Germline loops: CDR1 LGHNA, CDR2 YSLEER. The CDR3 covers 15 residues. The data are from a study of T cells expressing NK-cell markers. From its re-call of the 5' RACE reads, TCRdb lists each CDR3 protein once, without DNA. The table for this sample gives hundreds of thousands of distinct CDR3 sequences. General study results and limits: The CD3+CD56-NKG2C+ fraction of a handful of donors was likewise dominated by these clonotypes.

Sequencing was carried out using blood T cells: a sorted CD56 or NKG2C T cell subset, CD4+ or CD8+ T cells, or bulk PBMC T cells (not recorded which). This sequence originates from a man aged 18-30 years in good health. The V gene is TRBV4-3, the J gene TRBJ2-3; TCRdb gives TRBD2 as the D gene, but with no DNA this cannot be confirmed. Here the CDR3 reads CASSQDRASTDTQYF.